This TCR beta chain is drawn from a study of beta chain features in type 1 diabetes. Overall study results and limits: In all four CD4+ subsets, TCRB CDR3 length was significantly, moderately reduced in type 1 diabetes. Diminished insertions and augmented deletions at VDJ junctions characterized type 1 diabetes patients.

Trimming removed 7 bases at V and 0 bases at J, with 15 bases between. Germline-derived CDR1 and CDR2 are SQVTM and ANQGSEA. The CDR3 loop spans 14 amino acids. This clone was counted a few times. Its cognate antigen is unknown. Purities in excess of 95% were seen in all sorted populations. Investigators reverse transcribed all isolated RNA, so they sequenced expressed TCRB transcripts. Reads from naive, central memory and regulatory T cell samples averaged roughly 3.3 million. Produced via immunoSEQ multiplex PCR; TCRdb's table is partial and in-frame only. The sample consists of about 930,000 clones, 15% to 20% of them appearing once.

The genes are TRBV29-1 and TRBJ1-1; D remains ambiguous. The sample taken for sequencing was naive CD4+ T cells from blood. The receptor's source is a woman younger than 35 in good health. The CDR3 bases are TGCAGCGGGGCGGACGGGCCCGTGAACACTGAAGCTTTCTTT. Its translation: CSGADGPVNTEAFF.